The sequence of this TCR beta chain was determined in a study of lymphopenia after photon versus proton radiotherapy. Sequenced by immunoSEQ multiplex PCR; TCRdb stores in-frame clones only, minus some. The sample includes 35,000 to 45,000 clones, approximately 83% seen only once; the top ten take over 20%. The CDR3 covers 17 residues. CDR1 is SGHAT, CDR2 FQNNGV, per germline. J gave up 0 bases and V 5 bases, and 12 bases lay outside the gene matches. Sequencing used peripheral blood, obtained from a patient treated with proton-based radiotherapy. The V gene is TRBV11-2, the J gene TRBJ2-7; 8 positions agree with TRBD1. The receptor's source is a woman in her 70s with pancreatic cancer. CDR3 region: CASSAEWDRPNSYEQYF. The CDR3 region has the DNA TGTGCCAGCAGCGCTGAATGGGACAGGCCGAACTCCTACGAGCAGTACTTC.